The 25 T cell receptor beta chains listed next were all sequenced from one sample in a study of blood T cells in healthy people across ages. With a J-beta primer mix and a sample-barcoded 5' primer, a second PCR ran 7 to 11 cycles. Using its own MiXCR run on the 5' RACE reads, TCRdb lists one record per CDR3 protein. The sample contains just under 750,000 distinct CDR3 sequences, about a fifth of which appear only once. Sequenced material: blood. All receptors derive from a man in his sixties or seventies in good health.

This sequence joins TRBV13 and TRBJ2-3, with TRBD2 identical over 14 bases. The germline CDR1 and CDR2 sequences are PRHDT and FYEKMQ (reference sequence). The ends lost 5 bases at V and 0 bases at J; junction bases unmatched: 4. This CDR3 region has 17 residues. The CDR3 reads CASSARLAGGSTDTQYF. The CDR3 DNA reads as TGTGCCAGCAGCGCCCGACTAGCGGGGGGGAGCACAGATACGCAGTATTTT.

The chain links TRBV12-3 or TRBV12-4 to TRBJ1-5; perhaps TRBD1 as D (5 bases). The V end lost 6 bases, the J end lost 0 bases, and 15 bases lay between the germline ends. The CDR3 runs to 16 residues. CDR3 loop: CASRLGTPLSNQPQHF. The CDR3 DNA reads TGTGCCAGCAGATTGGGGACTCCTCTTAGCAATCAGCCCCAGCATTTT.

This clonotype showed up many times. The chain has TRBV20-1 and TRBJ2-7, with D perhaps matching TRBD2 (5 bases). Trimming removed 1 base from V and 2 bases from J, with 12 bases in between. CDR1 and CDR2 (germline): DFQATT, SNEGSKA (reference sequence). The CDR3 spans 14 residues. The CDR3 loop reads CSARAPGRTYEQYF. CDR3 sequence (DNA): TGCAGTGCTAGAGCGCCTGGGAGAACCTACGAGCAGTACTTC.

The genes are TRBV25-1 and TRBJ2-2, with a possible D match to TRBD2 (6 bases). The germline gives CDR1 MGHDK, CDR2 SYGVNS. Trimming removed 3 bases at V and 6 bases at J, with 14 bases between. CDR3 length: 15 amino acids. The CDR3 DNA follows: TGTGCCAGCAGTGATTCAGGGTGGAGGGCCGGGGAGCTGTTTTTT. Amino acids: CASSDSGWRAGELFF.

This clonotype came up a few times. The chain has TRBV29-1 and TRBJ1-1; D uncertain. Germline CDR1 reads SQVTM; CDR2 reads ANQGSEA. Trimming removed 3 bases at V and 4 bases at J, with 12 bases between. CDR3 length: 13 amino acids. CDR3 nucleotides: TGCAGCGTTGAGAAGACCACAGCCACTGAAGCTTTCTTT. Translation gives CSVEKTTATEAFF.

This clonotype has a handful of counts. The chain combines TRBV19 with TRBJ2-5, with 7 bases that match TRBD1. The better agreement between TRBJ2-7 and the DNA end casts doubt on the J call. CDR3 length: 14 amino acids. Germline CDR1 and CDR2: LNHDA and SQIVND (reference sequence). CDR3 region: CASSTRDSTYEQYF. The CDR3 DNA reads TGTGCCAGTAGTACCCGGGACAGTACCTACGAGCAGTACTTC.

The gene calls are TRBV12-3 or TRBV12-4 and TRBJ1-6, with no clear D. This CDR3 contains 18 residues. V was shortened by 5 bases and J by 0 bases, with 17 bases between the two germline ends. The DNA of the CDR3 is TGTGCCAGCAGTCCCCAGGCGAGGGAGAGCTCCTATAATTCACCCCTCCACTTT. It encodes CASSPQARESSYNSPLHF.

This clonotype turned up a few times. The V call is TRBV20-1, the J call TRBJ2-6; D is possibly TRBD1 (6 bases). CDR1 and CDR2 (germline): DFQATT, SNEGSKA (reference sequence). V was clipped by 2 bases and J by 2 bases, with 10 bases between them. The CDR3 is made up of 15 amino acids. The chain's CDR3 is CSARRQETGANVLTF. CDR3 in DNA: TGCAGTGCTAGAAGACAGGAGACTGGGGCCAACGTCCTGACTTTC.

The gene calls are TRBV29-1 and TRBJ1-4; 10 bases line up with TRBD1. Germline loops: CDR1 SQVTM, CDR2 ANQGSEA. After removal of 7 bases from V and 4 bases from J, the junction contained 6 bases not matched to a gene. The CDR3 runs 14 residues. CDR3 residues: CSGGTGEVNEKLFF. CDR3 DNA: TGCAGCGGCGGGACAGGGGAAGTTAATGAAAAACTGTTTTTT.

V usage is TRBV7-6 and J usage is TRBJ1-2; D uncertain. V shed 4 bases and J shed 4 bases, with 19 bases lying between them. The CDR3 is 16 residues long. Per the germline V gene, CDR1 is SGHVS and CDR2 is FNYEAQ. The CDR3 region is CASSSLTAKESYGYTF. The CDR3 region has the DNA TGTGCCAGCAGCTCACTAACGGCCAAAGAGAGCTATGGCTACACCTTC.

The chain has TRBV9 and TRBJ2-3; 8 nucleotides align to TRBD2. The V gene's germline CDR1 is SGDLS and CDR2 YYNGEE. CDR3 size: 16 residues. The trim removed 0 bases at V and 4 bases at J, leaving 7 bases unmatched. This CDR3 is CASSVEGTSIADTQYF. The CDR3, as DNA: TGTGCCAGCAGCGTAGAGGGGACTAGTATCGCAGATACGCAGTATTTT.

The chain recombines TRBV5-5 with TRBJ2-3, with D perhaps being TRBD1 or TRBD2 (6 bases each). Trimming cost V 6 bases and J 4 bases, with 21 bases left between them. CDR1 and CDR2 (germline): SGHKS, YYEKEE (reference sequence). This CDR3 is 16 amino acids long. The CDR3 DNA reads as TGTGCCAGCACCATACTATCACCCGGGGGCGCAGATACGCAGTATTTT. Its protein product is CASTILSPGGADTQYF.

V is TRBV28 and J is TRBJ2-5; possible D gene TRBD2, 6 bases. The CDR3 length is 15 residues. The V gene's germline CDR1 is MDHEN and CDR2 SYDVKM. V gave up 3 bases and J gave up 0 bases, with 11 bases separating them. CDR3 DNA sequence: TGTGCCAGCAGTTTCCTGGCGGGGAACCAAGAGACCCAGTACTTC. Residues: CASSFLAGNQETQYF.

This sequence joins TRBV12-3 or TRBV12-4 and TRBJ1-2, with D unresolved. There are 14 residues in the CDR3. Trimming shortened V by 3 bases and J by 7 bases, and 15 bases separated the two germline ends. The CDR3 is CASSFILGEAGYTF. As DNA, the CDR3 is TGTGCCAGCAGTTTTATCCTGGGTGAGGCTGGCTACACCTTC.

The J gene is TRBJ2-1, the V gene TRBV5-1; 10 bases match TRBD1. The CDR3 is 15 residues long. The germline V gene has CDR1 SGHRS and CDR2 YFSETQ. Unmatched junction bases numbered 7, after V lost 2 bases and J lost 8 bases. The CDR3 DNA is TGCGCCAGCAGCTTTTTGACAGGGGGCTCAGATGAGCAGTTCTTC. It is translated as CASSFLTGGSDEQFF.

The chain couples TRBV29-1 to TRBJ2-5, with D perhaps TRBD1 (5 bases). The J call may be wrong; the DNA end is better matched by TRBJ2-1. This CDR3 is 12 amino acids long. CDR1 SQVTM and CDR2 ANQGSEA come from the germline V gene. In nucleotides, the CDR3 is TGCAGCGTTGATATTTCAGGGAATGAGCAGTTCTTC. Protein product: CSVDISGNEQFF.

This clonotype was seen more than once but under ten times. CDR3 protein: CASSPPGTQTYEQYF. The CDR3 coding sequence is TGTGCCAGCAGCCCTCCCGGGACCCAGACGTACGAGCAGTACTTC. The V call is TRBV11-2, the J call TRBJ2-5, with D perhaps matching TRBD1 or TRBD2 (5 bases each). The J call may be in error: the DNA end matches TRBJ2-7 better. The CDR3 length is 15 residues. Germline V gene data show CDR1 as SGHAT and CDR2 as FQNNGV.

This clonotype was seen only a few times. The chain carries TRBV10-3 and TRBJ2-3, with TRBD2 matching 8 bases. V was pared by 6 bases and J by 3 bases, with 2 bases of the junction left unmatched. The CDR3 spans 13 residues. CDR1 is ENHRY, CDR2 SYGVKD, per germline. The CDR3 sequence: CAIRVAGTDTQYF. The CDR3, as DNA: TGTGCCATCAGGGTAGCGGGAACAGATACGCAGTATTTT.

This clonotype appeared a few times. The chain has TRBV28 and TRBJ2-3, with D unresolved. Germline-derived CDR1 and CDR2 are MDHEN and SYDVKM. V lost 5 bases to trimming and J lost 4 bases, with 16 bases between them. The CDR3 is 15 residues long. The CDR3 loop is CASSGNSQSADTQYF. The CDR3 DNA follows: TGTGCCAGCAGTGGAAACTCCCAGAGCGCAGATACGCAGTATTTT.

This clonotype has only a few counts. The CDR3 coding sequence is TGTGCCAGCAGTTTAAAGGGAACCCGGACTAGCGGGCTAAACATTCAGTACTTC. Residues: CASSLKGTRTSGLNIQYF. V usage is TRBV27 and J usage is TRBJ2-4; 11 nucleotides align to TRBD2. V gave up 2 bases and J gave up 6 bases; unmatched junction bases: 12. This CDR3 contains 18 residues. CDR1 and CDR2 (germline): MNHEY, SMNVEV (reference sequence).

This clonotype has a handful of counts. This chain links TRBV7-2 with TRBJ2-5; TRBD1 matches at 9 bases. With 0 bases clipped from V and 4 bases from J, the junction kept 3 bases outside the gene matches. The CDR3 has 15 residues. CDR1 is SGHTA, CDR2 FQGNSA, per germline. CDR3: CASSLAVTGGETQYF. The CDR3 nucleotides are TGTGCCAGCAGCTTAGCGGTGACAGGGGGAGAGACCCAGTACTTC.

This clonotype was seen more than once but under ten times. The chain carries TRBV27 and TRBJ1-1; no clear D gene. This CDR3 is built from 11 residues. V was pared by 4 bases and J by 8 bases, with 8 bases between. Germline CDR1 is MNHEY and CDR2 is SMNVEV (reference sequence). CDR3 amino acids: CASSSITEAFF. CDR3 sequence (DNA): TGTGCCAGCAGTTCAATAACCGAAGCTTTCTTT.

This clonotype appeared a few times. The CDR3 loop is CASSFTSGGPDTQYF. DNA for the CDR3: TGTGCCAGCAGTTTCACTAGCGGGGGGCCAGATACGCAGTATTTT. The chain links TRBV12-3 or TRBV12-4 to TRBJ2-3; 12 bases map to TRBD2. With V trimmed by 3 bases and J by 4 bases, 2 bases remained unmatched. The CDR3 length is 15 residues.

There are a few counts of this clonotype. CDR3 amino acids: CASSSSGTTNFEQFF. CDR3 coding DNA: TGTGCCAGCAGCTCATCCGGGACTACCAACTTTGAGCAGTTCTTC. This chain links TRBV7-2 with TRBJ2-5; 7 bases map to TRBD2. With the DNA end fitting TRBJ2-1 better, the J assignment may be wrong. Germline assignment: CDR1 SGHTA and CDR2 FQGNSA. The CDR3 has 15 residues.

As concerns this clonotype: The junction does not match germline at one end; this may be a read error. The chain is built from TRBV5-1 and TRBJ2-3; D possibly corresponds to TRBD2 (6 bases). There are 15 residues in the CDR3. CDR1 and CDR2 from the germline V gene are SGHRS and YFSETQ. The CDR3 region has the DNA TGTGCCTGCAGCTTCAGCGGGCCGAGCACAGATACGCAGTATTTT. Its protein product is CACSFSGPSTDTQYF.